Listed here is a single TCR beta chain. The antigen remains undetermined. In TCRdb, the 5' RACE reads were re-called with MiXCR into one record per CDR3 protein. The table includes around 250,000 distinct CDR3 sequences, roughly 13% detected once. This entry comes from a study of identical twins. General study points: Models underestimated how often monozygotic twins shared out-of-frame TCR alpha. Analyses of zero insertions could, in part, be confounded by invariant MAIT and iNKT cells. Insertions ran lower in abundant cord blood beta clonotypes, though not in memory repertoires.

Trimming removed 11 bases from V and 0 bases from J, with 23 bases in between. Germline loops: CDR1 SSHAT, CDR2 FNYEAQ (reference sequence). This CDR3 spans 18 amino acids. The same data also contributed to another study, on yellow fever vaccine responses in identical twins.

Source material: memory (CD45RO+) T cells sorted from blood. The source is a woman younger than 35 in good health. The V and J genes are TRBV7-7 and TRBJ2-6; D possibly uses TRBD1 or TRBD2 (5 bases each). CDR3 sequence reads: CAFCRPGRTHSGANVLTF. In DNA, the CDR3 is TGTGCCTTCTGTCGACCGGGACGGACTCACTCTGGGGCCAACGTCCTGACTTTC.